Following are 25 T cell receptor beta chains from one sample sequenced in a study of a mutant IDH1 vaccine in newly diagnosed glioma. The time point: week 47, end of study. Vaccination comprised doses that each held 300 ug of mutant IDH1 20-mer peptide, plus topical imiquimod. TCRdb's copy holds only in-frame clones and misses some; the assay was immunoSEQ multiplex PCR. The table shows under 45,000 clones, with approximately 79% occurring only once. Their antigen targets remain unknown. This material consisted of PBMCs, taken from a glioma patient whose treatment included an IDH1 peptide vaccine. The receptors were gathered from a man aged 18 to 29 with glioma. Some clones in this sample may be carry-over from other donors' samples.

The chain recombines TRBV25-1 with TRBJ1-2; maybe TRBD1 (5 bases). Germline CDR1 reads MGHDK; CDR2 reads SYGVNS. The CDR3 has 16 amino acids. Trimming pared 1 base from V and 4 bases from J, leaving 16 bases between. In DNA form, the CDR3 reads TGTGCCAGCAGTGAATCCAGAGGGGAGTACGGCTATGGCTACACCTTC. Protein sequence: CASSESRGEYGYGYTF.

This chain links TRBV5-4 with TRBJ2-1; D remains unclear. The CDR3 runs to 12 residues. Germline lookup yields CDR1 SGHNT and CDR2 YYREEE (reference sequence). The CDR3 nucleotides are TGTACTTATAGCAGCTCCTACAATGAGCAGTTCTTC. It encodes CTYSSSYNEQFF.

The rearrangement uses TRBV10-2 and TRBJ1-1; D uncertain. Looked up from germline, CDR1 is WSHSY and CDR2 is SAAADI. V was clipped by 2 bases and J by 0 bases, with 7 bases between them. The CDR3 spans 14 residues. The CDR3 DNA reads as TGCGCCAGCAGTGAGAGACTCCTGAACACTGAAGCTTTCTTT. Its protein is CASSERLLNTEAFF.

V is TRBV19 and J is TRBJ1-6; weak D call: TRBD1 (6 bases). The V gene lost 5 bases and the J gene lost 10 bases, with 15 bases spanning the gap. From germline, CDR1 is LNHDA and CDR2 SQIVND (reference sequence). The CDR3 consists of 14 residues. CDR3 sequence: CASSFGQIVSPLHF. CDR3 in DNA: TGTGCCAGTAGTTTCGGACAGATCGTCTCACCCCTCCACTTT.

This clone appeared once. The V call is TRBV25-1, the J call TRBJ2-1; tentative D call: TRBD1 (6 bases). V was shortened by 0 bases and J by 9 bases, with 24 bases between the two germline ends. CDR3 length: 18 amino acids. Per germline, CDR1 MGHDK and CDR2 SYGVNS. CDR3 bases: TGTGCCAGCAGTGAATATTTGGGCCTGATTGGGGGCTCCGGTGAGCAGTTCTTC. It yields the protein CASSEYLGLIGGSGEQFF.

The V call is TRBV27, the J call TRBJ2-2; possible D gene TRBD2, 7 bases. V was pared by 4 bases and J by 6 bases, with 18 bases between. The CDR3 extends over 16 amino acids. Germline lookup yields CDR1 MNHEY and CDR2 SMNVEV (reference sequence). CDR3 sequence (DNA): TGTGCCAGCAGTTCGGTAGGCCAGGGGAGGGCCGGGGAGCTGTTTTTT. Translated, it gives CASSSVGQGRAGELFF.

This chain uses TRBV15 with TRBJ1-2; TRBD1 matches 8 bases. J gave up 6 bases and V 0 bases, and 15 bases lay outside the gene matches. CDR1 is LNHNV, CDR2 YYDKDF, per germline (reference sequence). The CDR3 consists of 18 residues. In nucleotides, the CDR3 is TGTGCCACCAGCAGAGATTTTGCCGGGGGACAGGCTTCCGATGGCTACACCTTC. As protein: CATSRDFAGGQASDGYTF.

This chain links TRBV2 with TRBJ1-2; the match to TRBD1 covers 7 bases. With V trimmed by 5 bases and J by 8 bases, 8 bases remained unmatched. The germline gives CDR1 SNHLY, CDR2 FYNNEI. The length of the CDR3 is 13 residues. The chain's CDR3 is CASSPRQGGGYTF. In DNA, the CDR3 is TGTGCCAGCAGTCCGAGACAGGGAGGAGGCTACACCTTC. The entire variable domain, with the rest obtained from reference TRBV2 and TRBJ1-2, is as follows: EPEVTQTPSHQVTQMGQEVILRCVPISNHLYFYWYRQILGQKVEFLVSFYNNEISEKSEIFDDQFSVERPDGSNFTLKIRSTKLEDSAMYFCASSPRQGGGYTFGSGTRLTVV.

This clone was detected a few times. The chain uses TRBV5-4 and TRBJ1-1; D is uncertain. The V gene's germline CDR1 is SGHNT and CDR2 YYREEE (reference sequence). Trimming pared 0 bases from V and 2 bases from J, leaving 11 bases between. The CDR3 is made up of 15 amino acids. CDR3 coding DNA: TGTGCCAGCAGCTTGGCCCTCGGAGGAAACACTGAAGCTTTCTTT. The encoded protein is CASSLALGGNTEAFF.

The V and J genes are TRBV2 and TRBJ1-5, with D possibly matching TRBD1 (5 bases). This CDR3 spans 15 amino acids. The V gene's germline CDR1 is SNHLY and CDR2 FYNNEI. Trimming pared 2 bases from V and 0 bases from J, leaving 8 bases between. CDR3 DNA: TGTGCCAGCAGTGAATGGGGCCCTAGCAATCAGCCCCAGCATTTT. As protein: CASSEWGPSNQPQHF.

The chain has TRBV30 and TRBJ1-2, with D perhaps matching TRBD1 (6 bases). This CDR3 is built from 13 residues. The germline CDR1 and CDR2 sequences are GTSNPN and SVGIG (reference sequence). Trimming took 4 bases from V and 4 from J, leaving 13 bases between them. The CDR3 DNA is TGTGCCTGGACCGCCAGGGGAGGCTATGGCTACACCTTC. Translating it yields CAWTARGGYGYTF.

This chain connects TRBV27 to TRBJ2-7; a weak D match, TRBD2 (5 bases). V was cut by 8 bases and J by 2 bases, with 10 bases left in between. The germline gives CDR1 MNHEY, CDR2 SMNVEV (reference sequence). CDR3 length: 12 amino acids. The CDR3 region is CASGRLPYEQYF. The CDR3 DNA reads TGTGCCAGCGGGAGACTCCCCTACGAGCAGTACTTC.

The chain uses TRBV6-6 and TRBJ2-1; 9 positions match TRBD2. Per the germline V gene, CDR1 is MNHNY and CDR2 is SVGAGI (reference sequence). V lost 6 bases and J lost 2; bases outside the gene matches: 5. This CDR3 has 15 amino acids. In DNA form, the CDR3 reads TGTGCCAGCAGCCCAGGCGGGGGGGCCTACAATGAGCAGTTCTTC. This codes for CASSPGGGAYNEQFF.

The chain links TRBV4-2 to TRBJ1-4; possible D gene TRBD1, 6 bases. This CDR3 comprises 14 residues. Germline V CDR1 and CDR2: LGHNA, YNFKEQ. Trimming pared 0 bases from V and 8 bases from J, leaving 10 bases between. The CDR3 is CASSQDTGKEKLFF. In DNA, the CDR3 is TGTGCCAGCAGCCAAGATACAGGGAAGGAAAAACTGTTTTTT.

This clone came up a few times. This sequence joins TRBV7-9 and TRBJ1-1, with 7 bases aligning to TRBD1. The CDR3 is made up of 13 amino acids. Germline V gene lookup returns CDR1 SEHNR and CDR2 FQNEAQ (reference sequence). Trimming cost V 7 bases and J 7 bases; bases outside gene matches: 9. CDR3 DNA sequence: TGTGCCAGCACCACAGGGGCCAGGATTGAAGCTTTCTTT. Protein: CASTTGARIEAFF. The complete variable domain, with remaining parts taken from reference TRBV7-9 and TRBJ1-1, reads DTGVSQNPRHKITKRGQNVTFRCDPISEHNRLYWYRQTLGQGPEFLTYFQNEAQLEKSRLLSDRFSAERPKGSFSTLEIQRTEQGDSAMYLCASTTGARIEAFFGQGTRLTVV.

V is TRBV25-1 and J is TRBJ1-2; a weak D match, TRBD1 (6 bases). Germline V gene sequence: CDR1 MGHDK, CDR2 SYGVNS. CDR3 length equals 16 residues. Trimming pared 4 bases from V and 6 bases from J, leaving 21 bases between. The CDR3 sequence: CASSATPGGGANGYTF. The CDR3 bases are TGTGCCAGCAGTGCCACCCCCGGGGGGGGCGCAAATGGCTACACCTTC.

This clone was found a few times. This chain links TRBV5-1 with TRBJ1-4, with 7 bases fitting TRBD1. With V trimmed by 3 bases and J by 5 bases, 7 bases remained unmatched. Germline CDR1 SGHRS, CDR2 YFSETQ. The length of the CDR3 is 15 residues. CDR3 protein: CASSSPGQPNEKLFF. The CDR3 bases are TGCGCCAGCAGCTCACCGGGACAGCCGAATGAAAAACTGTTTTTT.

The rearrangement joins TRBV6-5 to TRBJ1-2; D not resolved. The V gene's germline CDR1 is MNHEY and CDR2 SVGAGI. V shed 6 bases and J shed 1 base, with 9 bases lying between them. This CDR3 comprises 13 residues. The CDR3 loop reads CASSLRLNYGYTF. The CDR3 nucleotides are TGTGCCAGCAGCCTTAGACTTAACTATGGCTACACCTTC.

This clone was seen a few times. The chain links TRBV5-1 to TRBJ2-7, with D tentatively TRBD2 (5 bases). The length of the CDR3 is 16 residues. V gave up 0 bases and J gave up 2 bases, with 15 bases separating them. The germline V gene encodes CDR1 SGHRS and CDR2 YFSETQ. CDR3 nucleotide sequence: TGCGCCAGCAGCTTGGGGCCGTCGGAGGATGCCTACGAGCAGTACTTC. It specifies CASSLGPSEDAYEQYF.

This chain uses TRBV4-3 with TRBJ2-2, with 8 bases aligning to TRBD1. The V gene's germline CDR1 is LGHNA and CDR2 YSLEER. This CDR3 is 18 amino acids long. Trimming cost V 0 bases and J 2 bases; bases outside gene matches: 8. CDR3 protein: CASSQDMGQDLNTGELFF. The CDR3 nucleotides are TGCGCCAGCAGCCAAGATATGGGACAGGATTTAAACACCGGGGAGCTGTTTTTT.

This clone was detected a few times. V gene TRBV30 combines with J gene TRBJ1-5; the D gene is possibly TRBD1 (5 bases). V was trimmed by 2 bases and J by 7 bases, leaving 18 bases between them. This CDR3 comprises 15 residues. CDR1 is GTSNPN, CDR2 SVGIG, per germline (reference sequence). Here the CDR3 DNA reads TGTGCCTGGAGTCCATGGGACGGGCTGGAGCAGCCCCAGCATTTT. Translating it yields CAWSPWDGLEQPQHF.

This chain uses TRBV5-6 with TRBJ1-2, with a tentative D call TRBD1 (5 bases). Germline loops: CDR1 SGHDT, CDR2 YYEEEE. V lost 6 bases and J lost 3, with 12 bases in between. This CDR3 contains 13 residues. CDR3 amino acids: CASNRGVHYGYTF. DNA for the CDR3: TGTGCCAGCAATCGGGGGGTGCACTATGGCTACACCTTC.

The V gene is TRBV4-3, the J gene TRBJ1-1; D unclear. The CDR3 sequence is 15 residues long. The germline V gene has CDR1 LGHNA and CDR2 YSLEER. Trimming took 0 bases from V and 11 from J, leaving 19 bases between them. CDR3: CASSQEVALRAGAFF. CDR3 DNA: TGCGCCAGCAGCCAAGAGGTGGCCCTGCGGGCGGGGGCTTTCTTT.

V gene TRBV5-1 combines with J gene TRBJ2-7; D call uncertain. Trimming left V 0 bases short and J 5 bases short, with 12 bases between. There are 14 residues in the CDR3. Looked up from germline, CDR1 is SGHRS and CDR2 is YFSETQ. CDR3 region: CASSLAFAANEQYF. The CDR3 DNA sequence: TGCGCCAGCAGCTTGGCGTTTGCGGCGAACGAGCAGTACTTC. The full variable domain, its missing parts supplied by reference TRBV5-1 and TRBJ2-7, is KAGVTQTPRYLIKTRGQQVTLSCSPISGHRSVSWYQQTPGQGLQFLFEYFSETQRNKGNFPGRFSGRQFSNSRSEMNVSTLELGDSALYLCASSLAFAANEQYFGPGTRLTVT.

The CDR3 nucleotides read TGTGCCAGCAGCACCGGGGGTAAGTGGCCTGGGGACACTGAAGCTTTCTTT. This gives the protein CASSTGGKWPGDTEAFF. The chain combines TRBV28 with TRBJ1-1, with a possible D match to TRBD1 (5 bases). This CDR3 contains 17 residues. The V end was cut by 6 bases, the J end by 3 bases, with 23 bases between. Looked up from germline, CDR1 is MDHEN and CDR2 is SYDVKM.